A single sample is the source of the 30 T cell receptor beta chains below, sequenced in a study of vaccination and CD4 T cells after COVID-19. TCRdb reprocessed the PCR reads via MiXCR and lists one record per CDR3 protein. The repertoire holds some 20,000 distinct CDR3 sequences, with about three fifths as singletons. Source: CD4+ T cells from blood, taken after SARS-CoV-2 vaccination. These receptors were collected from a human donor who had recovered from COVID-19.

This clonotype was seen a handful of times. This chain uses TRBV20-1 with TRBJ1-2; D gene ambiguous. In germline, CDR1 is DFQATT, CDR2 SNEGSKA (reference sequence). Trimming stripped 0 bases from V and 4 bases from J, with 6 bases between. The CDR3 runs to 12 residues. The CDR3 nucleotides are TGCAGTGCTAGAGATCAGATCTATGGCTACACCTTC. Translating gives CSARDQIYGYTF.

The chain recombines TRBV11-3 with TRBJ2-7, with TRBD1 matching over 7 bases. Looked up from germline, CDR1 is SGHNT and CDR2 is YENEEA. This CDR3 has 15 amino acids. The J segment lost 6 bases and the V segment lost 1 base, leaving 9 bases of the junction unmatched. Here the CDR3 reads CASSLGGQDDGEQYF. The CDR3 DNA sequence: TGTGCCAGCAGCTTAGGTGGACAGGATGATGGCGAGCAGTACTTC.

The chain couples TRBV6-5 to TRBJ2-6, with D unclear. Deletions cut 0 bases from V and 4 bases from J, with 4 bases between. Germline CDR1 MNHEY, CDR2 SVGAGI. The CDR3 loop spans 14 amino acids. CDR3 bases: TGTGCCAGCAGTTACTCGATAGGGGCCAACGTCCTGACTTTC. This sequence encodes CASSYSIGANVLTF.

V gene TRBV6-5 combines with J gene TRBJ1-2; 7 nucleotides match TRBD1. This CDR3 has 14 residues. V was pared by 0 bases and J by 5 bases, with 3 bases of the junction left unmatched. Germline-derived CDR1 and CDR2 are MNHEY and SVGAGI. Here the CDR3 DNA reads TGTGCCAGCAGTTACTCGACAGGGTATTATGGCTACACCTTC. It encodes CASSYSTGYYGYTF.

The V call is TRBV20-1, the J call TRBJ1-3; D gene unclear. In germline, CDR1 is DFQATT, CDR2 SNEGSKA (reference sequence). V was clipped by 6 bases and J by 2 bases, with 11 bases between them. This CDR3 spans 13 amino acids. CDR3 nucleotides: TGCAGTGCCTACTCGGTCACTGGAAACACCATATATTTT. Protein sequence: CSAYSVTGNTIYF.

This sequence joins TRBV7-7 and TRBJ2-7; D gene unclear. There are 11 residues in the CDR3. Germline CDR1 and CDR2: SSHAT and FNYEAQ (reference sequence). V shed 6 bases and J shed 5 bases, with 8 bases lying between them. For the CDR3, the DNA is TGTGCCAGCAGTCCTCCGGACGAGCAGTACTTC. Translating gives CASSPPDEQYF.

This clonotype has a handful of counts. This rearrangement joins TRBV19 to TRBJ1-1; D is uncertain. The CDR3 covers 11 residues. Germline V gives CDR1 LNHDA, CDR2 SQIVND (reference sequence). Trimming removed 5 bases at V and 3 bases at J, with 4 bases between. The CDR3 sequence: CASSGYTEAFF. The CDR3 coding sequence is TGTGCCAGTAGTGGGTACACTGAAGCTTTCTTT.

V gene TRBV7-8 combines with J gene TRBJ1-1; D possibly corresponds to TRBD1 (6 bases). Between the trimmed V and J ends, which lost 1 base and 2 bases, there was a span of 8 bases. The germline gives CDR1 SGHVS, CDR2 FQNEAQ. The length of the CDR3 is 14 residues. This CDR3 is CASSLGTANTEAFF. The CDR3 coding sequence is TGTGCCAGCAGCTTAGGGACAGCCAACACTGAAGCTTTCTTT.

The V and J genes are TRBV2 and TRBJ1-5; D unclear. The CDR3 totals 14 residues. Germline loops: CDR1 SNHLY, CDR2 FYNNEI. V gave up 2 bases and J gave up 5 bases, with 10 bases separating them. The CDR3 DNA follows: TGTGCCAGCAGTGAAAGGACGGCCTATCAGCCCCAGCATTTT. This codes for CASSERTAYQPQHF.

CDR3 sequence reads: CASRSDAGTGLFPLHF. CDR3 coding DNA: TGTGCCAGCAGGAGCGACGCCGGGACGGGCTTATTTCCCCTCCACTTT. The rearrangement uses TRBV27 and TRBJ1-6; tentative D call: TRBD1 (5 bases). Trimming shortened V by 6 bases and J by 13 bases, and 25 bases separated the two germline ends. The CDR3 extends over 16 amino acids. Germline-derived CDR1 and CDR2 are MNHEY and SMNVEV (reference sequence).

This clonotype was seen more than once but under ten times. The V gene is TRBV25-1, the J gene TRBJ1-5, with a weak D call TRBD1 (5 bases). V gave up 6 bases and J gave up 0 bases, with 12 bases separating them. In germline, CDR1 is MGHDK, CDR2 SYGVNS. This CDR3 has 15 residues. The CDR3 reads CASRPNGGSNQPQHF. The CDR3 DNA sequence: TGTGCCAGCAGACCTAATGGGGGTAGCAATCAGCCCCAGCATTTT.

The chain couples TRBV6-1 to TRBJ2-3; the D gene is possibly TRBD2 (7 bases). Germline V gives CDR1 MNHNS, CDR2 SASEGT. V lost 6 bases and J 5 bases, leaving 18 bases between the germline ends. The length of the CDR3 is 15 residues. The CDR3 loop is CASRGGLILGDTQYF. The CDR3 nucleotides are TGTGCCAGCAGGGGGGGGCTCATTCTGGGAGATACGCAGTATTTT.

This chain uses TRBV2 with TRBJ2-5, with 7 bases fitting TRBD1. V dropped 8 bases and J dropped 0; count of bases not matched to a gene: 15. The germline CDR1 and CDR2 sequences are SNHLY and FYNNEI. The CDR3 has 17 residues. The CDR3: CASARQGPLEYQETQYF. The DNA of the CDR3 is TGTGCCAGCGCTCGACAGGGACCTCTGGAGTACCAAGAGACCCAGTACTTC.

Only a few counts were recorded for this clonotype. V usage is TRBV24-1 and J usage is TRBJ2-3, with a possible D match to TRBD1 (5 bases). Germline V gene sequence: CDR1 KGHDR, CDR2 SFDVKD. The CDR3 spans 16 residues. The germline V and J ends were trimmed by 2 bases and 0 bases, with 11 bases remaining between them. The CDR3 nucleotides are TGTGCCACCAGTGATTCACAGGCCCAAAGCACAGATACGCAGTATTTT. Its protein is CATSDSQAQSTDTQYF.

This sequence joins TRBV28 and TRBJ1-5; 9 positions match TRBD1. Germline V gene sequence: CDR1 MDHEN, CDR2 SYDVKM. Losses at the gene ends were 5 bases for V and 3 bases for J; bases not matched to a gene: 11. The length of the CDR3 is 17 residues. The CDR3 DNA follows: TGTGCCAGCAGTCCAAACAGGGGGCATCGTATCAATCAGCCCCAGCATTTT. Translated, it gives CASSPNRGHRINQPQHF.

The chain employs TRBV7-9 and TRBJ2-5; D tentatively fits TRBD1 or TRBD2 (5 bases each). The CDR3 is 15 amino acids. CDR1 SEHNR and CDR2 FQNEAQ come from the germline V gene (reference sequence). With 4 bases removed from V and 4 bases from J, the gap between germline ends came to 16 bases. As DNA, the CDR3 is TGTGCCAGCAGCTCCAGGGCCGGGGTGGGAGAGACCCAGTACTTC. Translating gives CASSSRAGVGETQYF.

The chain employs TRBV6-1 and TRBJ1-5; D gene ambiguous. Germline V gene data show CDR1 as MNHNS and CDR2 as SASEGT. The CDR3 is 14 amino acids. Trimming took off 6 bases at V and 2 bases at J, with 11 bases between the two ends. CDR3 residues: CASRPILGNQPQHF. The CDR3 DNA reads TGTGCCAGCAGACCAATATTGGGCAATCAGCCCCAGCATTTT.

The rearrangement joins TRBV6-7 to TRBJ2-2, with 7 bases that match TRBD2. TRBV6-7 counts as an open reading frame of uncertain function. V gave up 6 bases and J gave up 8 bases; unmatched junction bases: 3. The CDR3 runs 12 residues. CDR3 nucleotide sequence: TGTGCCAGCAGACCACTAGCGGGGGAGCTGTTTTTT. This encodes CASRPLAGELFF.

This sequence joins TRBV20-1 and TRBJ2-1, with 7 bases identical to TRBD1. V shed 5 bases and J 3 bases; nucleotides not matched to a gene: 4. CDR1 DFQATT and CDR2 SNEGSKA come from the germline V gene (reference sequence). The CDR3 is made up of 13 amino acids. The DNA for the CDR3 is TGCAGTGCTCACAGGGGACACTACAATGAGCAGTTCTTC. Residues: CSAHRGHYNEQFF.

The chain carries TRBV2 and TRBJ2-6, with D perhaps given as TRBD1 or TRBD2 (5 bases each). The length of the CDR3 is 15 residues. V was cut by 10 bases and J by 0 bases, with 13 bases left in between. The germline gives CDR1 SNHLY, CDR2 FYNNEI. The CDR3 here is CATFEGSSGANVLTF. Written as DNA, the CDR3 is TGTGCCACTTTCGAGGGGAGCTCTGGGGCCAACGTCCTGACTTTC.

The chain carries TRBV11-2 and TRBJ2-7, with D perhaps matching TRBD2 (6 bases). The CDR3 sequence is 14 residues long. Trimming removed 0 bases from V and 3 bases from J, with 9 bases in between. CDR1 and CDR2 (germline): SGHAT, FQNNGV. CDR3 in amino acids: CASSLEGRNYEQYF. CDR3 nucleotides: TGTGCCAGCAGCTTAGAGGGGAGGAACTACGAGCAGTACTTC.

V gene TRBV6-1 combines with J gene TRBJ2-5; D may be TRBD2 (6 bases). Germline V gene sequence: CDR1 MNHNS, CDR2 SASEGT. The ends were cut back, 8 bases at V and 4 bases at J, with 17 bases in the middle. The CDR3 has 14 residues. The CDR3 nucleotides read TGTGCCAGCCGGAGGGCCAGTTCCGGAGAGACCCAGTACTTC. It translates to CASRRASSGETQYF.

V and J are TRBV6-1 and TRBJ2-5; D might be TRBD2 (6 bases). Between the trimmed V and J ends, which lost 7 bases and 4 bases, there was a span of 19 bases. The germline V gene encodes CDR1 MNHNS and CDR2 SASEGT. This CDR3 is 15 amino acids long. CDR3 DNA: TGTGCCAGCACGCCAGGAGGGCGTACTGGAGAGACCCAGTACTTC. Translating it yields CASTPGGRTGETQYF.

The chain carries TRBV6-2 or TRBV6-3 and TRBJ2-1; tentatively, D is TRBD1 (6 bases). The V end lost 6 bases, the J end lost 0 bases, and 15 bases lay between the germline ends. In germline, CDR1 is MNHEY, CDR2 SVGEGT. The CDR3 runs to 16 residues. Here the CDR3 DNA reads TGTGCCAGCAGCTCACGTGACAGGTTCTCCTACAATGAGCAGTTCTTC. Translated: CASSSRDRFSYNEQFF.

This clonotype appeared a few times. The CDR3 spells CASSPRPRTGGGTYEQYF. CDR3 nucleotide sequence: TGTGCCAGCAGTCCCCGGCCCCGGACAGGGGGGGGGACCTACGAGCAGTACTTC. V is TRBV27 and J is TRBJ2-7, with TRBD1 matching 10 bases. Per the germline V gene, CDR1 is MNHEY and CDR2 is SMNVEV (reference sequence). Unmatched junction bases numbered 15, after V lost 5 bases and J lost 2 bases. The CDR3 covers 18 residues.

V gene TRBV6-5 combines with J gene TRBJ1-6; 9 bases fit TRBD1. The length of the CDR3 is 18 residues. Germline V gene data show CDR1 as MNHEY and CDR2 as SVGAGI. The trim removed 0 bases at V and 3 bases at J, leaving 6 bases unmatched. This CDR3 reads CASSYSGDRADYNSPLHF. In DNA form, the CDR3 reads TGTGCCAGCAGTTACTCGGGGGACAGGGCTGACTATAATTCACCCCTCCACTTT.

The chain joins TRBV15 to TRBJ2-7; D remains unclear. CDR3 length equals 13 residues. V was trimmed by 8 bases and J by 5 bases, leaving 16 bases between them. The germline V gene has CDR1 LNHNV and CDR2 YYDKDF (reference sequence). CDR3 in amino acids: CATSVFGYDEQYF. The CDR3 DNA follows: TGTGCCACCTCAGTCTTCGGGTACGACGAGCAGTACTTC. Based on the CDR3 plus reference TRBV15 and TRBJ2-7, the full variable domain is DAMVIQNPRYQVTQFGKPVTLSCSQTLNHNVMYWYQQKSSQAPKLLFHYYDKDFNNEADTPDNFQSRRPNTSFCFLDIRSPGLGDTAMYLCATSVFGYDEQYFGPGTRLTVT.

The V and J genes are TRBV5-4 and TRBJ2-7; perhaps TRBD1 as D (8 bases). The CDR3 is made up of 15 amino acids. The V end lost 2 bases, the J end lost 6 bases, and 18 bases lay between the germline ends. Per germline, CDR1 SGHNT and CDR2 YYREEE (reference sequence). In nucleotides, the CDR3 is TGTGCCAGCAGCTTCAGCGGGACAGGTTTCACCGAGCAGTACTTC. Translating it yields CASSFSGTGFTEQYF.

This chain connects TRBV7-9 to TRBJ2-4; tentatively, D is TRBD2 (6 bases). Germline V lookup: CDR1 SEHNR, CDR2 FQNEAQ (reference sequence). The CDR3 contains 14 residues. The ends were cut back, 3 bases at V and 4 bases at J, with 10 bases in the middle. The CDR3 coding sequence is TGTGCCAGCAGCTTTGAGGGGAGGAAAAACATTCAGTACTTC. Translated: CASSFEGRKNIQYF.

In this sample, this clonotype turned up once. V usage is TRBV28 and J usage is TRBJ2-2; a possible D gene is TRBD2 (7 bases). V was cut by 7 bases and J by 0 bases, with 18 bases left in between. The germline V gene encodes CDR1 MDHEN and CDR2 SYDVKM. This CDR3 spans 17 amino acids. As DNA, the CDR3 is TGTGCCAGCATTGAGGGGGGGGCAGTTTCGAACACCGGGGAGCTGTTTTTT. It yields the protein CASIEGGAVSNTGELFF.